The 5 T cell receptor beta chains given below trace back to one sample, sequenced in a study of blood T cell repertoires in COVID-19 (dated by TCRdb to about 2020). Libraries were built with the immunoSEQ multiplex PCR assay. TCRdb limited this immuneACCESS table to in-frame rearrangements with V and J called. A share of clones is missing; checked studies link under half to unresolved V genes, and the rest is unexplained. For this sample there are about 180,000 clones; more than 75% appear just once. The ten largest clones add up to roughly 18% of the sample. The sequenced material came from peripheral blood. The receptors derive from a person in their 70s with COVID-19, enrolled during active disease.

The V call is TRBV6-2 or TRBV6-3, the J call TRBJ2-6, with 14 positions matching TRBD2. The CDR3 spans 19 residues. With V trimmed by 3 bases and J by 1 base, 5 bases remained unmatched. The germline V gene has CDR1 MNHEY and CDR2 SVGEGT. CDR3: CASSYPGLAGASGANVLTF. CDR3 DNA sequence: TGTGCCAGCAGTTATCCGGGACTAGCGGGAGCTTCTGGGGCCAACGTCCTGACTTTC.

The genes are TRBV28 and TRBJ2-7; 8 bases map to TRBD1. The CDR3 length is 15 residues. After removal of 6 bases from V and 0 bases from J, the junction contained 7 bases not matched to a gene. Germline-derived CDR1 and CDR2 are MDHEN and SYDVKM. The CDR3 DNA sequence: TGTGCCAGCAGGTACCCGGGACAGGCCTCCTACGAGCAGTACTTC. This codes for CASRYPGQASYEQYF. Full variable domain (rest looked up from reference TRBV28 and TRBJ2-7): DVKVTQSSRYLVKRTGEKVFLECVQDMDHENMFWYRQDPGLGLRLIYFSYDVKMKEKGDIPEGYSVSREKKERFSLILESASTNQTSMYLCASRYPGQASYEQYFGPGTRLTVT.

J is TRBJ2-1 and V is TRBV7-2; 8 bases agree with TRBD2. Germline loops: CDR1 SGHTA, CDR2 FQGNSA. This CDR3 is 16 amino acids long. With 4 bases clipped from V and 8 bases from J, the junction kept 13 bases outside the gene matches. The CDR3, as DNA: TGTGCCAGCAGCTCCACCGGGACTAGTTCCGCCTATGAGCAGTTCTTC. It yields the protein CASSSTGTSSAYEQFF.

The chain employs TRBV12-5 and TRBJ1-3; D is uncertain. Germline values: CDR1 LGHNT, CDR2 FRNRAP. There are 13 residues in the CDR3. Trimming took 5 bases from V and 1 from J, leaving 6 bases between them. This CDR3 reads CASGHNSGNTIYF. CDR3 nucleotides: TGTGCTAGTGGTCACAATTCTGGAAACACCATATATTTT.

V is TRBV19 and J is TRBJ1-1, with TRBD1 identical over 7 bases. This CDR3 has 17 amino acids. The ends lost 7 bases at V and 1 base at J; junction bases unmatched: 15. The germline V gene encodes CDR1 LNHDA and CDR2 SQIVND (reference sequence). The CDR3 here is CASKGQFGTQTNTEAFF. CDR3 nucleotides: TGTGCCAGTAAGGGACAGTTCGGAACACAAACGAACACTGAAGCTTTCTTT.